The 22 T cell receptor beta chains given below trace back to one sample, sequenced in a study of blood T cells in healthy people across ages. The second PCR ran 7 to 11 cycles with a sample-barcoded 5' primer and J-beta primers. TCRdb re-analysed the 5' RACE reads in MiXCR, keeping a single row per CDR3 protein. The data contain about 1.4 million distinct CDR3 sequences, approximately 59% of them singletons. The sample consisted of blood. Source of these receptors: a man aged 18 to 30 in good health.

The chain has TRBV14 and TRBJ2-5; maybe TRBD2 (6 bases). The J call is in doubt because the DNA end fits TRBJ2-7 better. This CDR3 is 14 amino acids long. Germline CDR1 SGHDN, CDR2 FVKESK. The CDR3 sequence is CASSAKGLPVEQYF. The CDR3 DNA is TGTGCCAGCAGTGCTAAGGGACTTCCCGTCGAGCAGTACTTC.

J is TRBJ1-5 and V is TRBV20-1, with D maybe TRBD1 (5 bases). The CDR3 has 13 amino acids. Germline assignment: CDR1 DFQATT and CDR2 SNEGSKA (reference sequence). Trimming left V 4 bases short and J 6 bases short, with 13 bases between. CDR3 nucleotide sequence: TGCAGTGCTATGGCAGGGAACGGTCAGCCCCAGCATTTT. Translating gives CSAMAGNGQPQHF.

There are a few counts of this clonotype. The chain combines TRBV4-1 with TRBJ1-6; D is uncertain. V was trimmed by 1 base and J by 10 bases, leaving 14 bases between them. Germline lookup yields CDR1 MGHRA and CDR2 YSYEKL. The CDR3 is 15 amino acids. This CDR3 reads CASSQGPGWGSPLHF. CDR3 in DNA: TGCGCCAGCAGCCAAGGGCCTGGTTGGGGATCACCCCTCCACTTT.

The J gene is TRBJ1-2, the V gene TRBV5-1; D gene uncertain. The length of the CDR3 is 14 residues. Trimming pared 0 bases from V and 2 bases from J, leaving 8 bases between. The germline V gene has CDR1 SGHRS and CDR2 YFSETQ. The CDR3 nucleotides are TGCGCCAGCAGCTTGGGACTCTACAACTATGGCTACACCTTC. This translates into CASSLGLYNYGYTF.

J is TRBJ2-3 and V is TRBV29-1; D is unresolved. CDR3 size: 12 residues. V lost 3 bases and J lost 1, with 5 bases in between. CDR1 and CDR2 from the germline V gene are SQVTM and ANQGSEA. CDR3: CSVDLGTDTQYF. The CDR3 DNA reads TGCAGCGTTGATCTGGGCACAGATACGCAGTATTTT.

CDR3 residues: CASSLGGDRDYGYTF. Written as DNA, the CDR3 is TGTGCCAGCAGCTTAGGAGGCGACAGGGACTATGGCTACACCTTC. J is TRBJ1-2 and V is TRBV11-2, with 7 bases lining up with TRBD1. V dropped 1 base and J dropped 3; count of bases not matched to a gene: 5. This CDR3 has 15 amino acids. Germline V lookup: CDR1 SGHAT, CDR2 FQNNGV.

The chain employs TRBV6-6 and TRBJ2-1; TRBD2 agrees at 8 bases. V gave up 7 bases and J gave up 0 bases; unmatched junction bases: 5. Germline assignment: CDR1 MNHNY and CDR2 SVGAGI (reference sequence). The CDR3 loop spans 15 amino acids. The chain's CDR3 is CASITGGDSYNEQFF. The CDR3 coding sequence is TGTGCCAGCATCACGGGGGGGGACTCCTACAATGAGCAGTTCTTC.

This rearrangement joins TRBV28 to TRBJ2-1, with D perhaps TRBD2 (5 bases). Trimming took 4 bases from V and 0 from J, leaving 13 bases between them. This CDR3 contains 16 residues. Per the germline V gene, CDR1 is MDHEN and CDR2 is SYDVKM. The CDR3 DNA is TGTGCCAGCAGTTCCCCGGGATCCTCCTCCTACAATGAGCAGTTCTTC. It yields the protein CASSSPGSSSYNEQFF.

This clonotype was seen a handful of times. This chain connects TRBV4-1 to TRBJ1-1; weak D call: TRBD1 (5 bases). Germline V gene data show CDR1 as MGHRA and CDR2 as YSYEKL. The CDR3 sequence is 15 residues long. Trimming left V 0 bases short and J 5 bases short, with 13 bases between. This chain's CDR3 is CASSQDGARKTEAFF. The CDR3 coding sequence is TGCGCCAGCAGCCAAGATGGGGCCAGAAAAACTGAAGCTTTCTTT.

The V call is TRBV11-2, the J call TRBJ2-1; D remains unclear. V was pared by 2 bases and J by 8 bases, with 13 bases between. The CDR3 covers 14 residues. The germline V gene encodes CDR1 SGHAT and CDR2 FQNNGV. CDR3 nucleotides: TGTGCCAGCAGCTTAAATGTGATGATTGATGAGCAGTTCTTC. Translating gives CASSLNVMIDEQFF.

This sequence joins TRBV25-1 and TRBJ1-1; D uncertain. There are 14 residues in the CDR3. The germline gives CDR1 MGHDK, CDR2 SYGVNS. V lost 1 base and J lost 0, with 6 bases in between. The CDR3, as DNA: TGTGCCAGCAGTGAATTCGGATTGAACACTGAAGCTTTCTTT. This codes for CASSEFGLNTEAFF.

The chain recombines TRBV18 with TRBJ1-6; TRBD1 might be the D (5 bases). Trimming removed 6 bases at V and 9 bases at J, with 9 bases between. The CDR3 contains 12 residues. The germline V gene encodes CDR1 KGHSH and CDR2 LQKENI. The CDR3 nucleotides are TGTGCCAGCTCCCCCGACAGTTCACCCCTCCACTTT. Translating gives CASSPDSSPLHF.

The V gene is TRBV28, the J gene TRBJ2-7; 13 positions agree with TRBD2. With V trimmed by 4 bases and J by 2 bases, 8 bases remained unmatched. This CDR3 is 17 amino acids long. Looked up from germline, CDR1 is MDHEN and CDR2 is SYDVKM. The CDR3 DNA reads as TGTGCCAGCAGTTCCCCGCAAGGACTAGCGGGGGCCTACGAGCAGTACTTC. Residues: CASSSPQGLAGAYEQYF.

The sample holds a few counts of this clonotype. This chain connects TRBV4-1 to TRBJ2-2; D is unclear. Per the germline V gene, CDR1 is MGHRA and CDR2 is YSYEKL. CDR3 length equals 14 residues. V gave up 1 base and J gave up 3 bases, with 6 bases separating them. Here the CDR3 reads CASSQAEYTGELFF. CDR3 DNA sequence: TGCGCCAGCAGCCAAGCAGAGTACACCGGGGAGCTGTTTTTT.

The table lists this clonotype with a count of one. V gene TRBV10-2 combines with J gene TRBJ2-5; maybe TRBD1 (5 bases). The ends were cut back, 3 bases at V and 11 bases at J, with 22 bases in the middle. The CDR3 is 15 residues long. Germline CDR1 reads WSHSY; CDR2 reads SAAADI. CDR3 in DNA: TGCGCCAGCAGTGACGAGACAGCCCTGTTCGATGAGCAGTACTTC. Translating gives CASSDETALFDEQYF.

The chain couples TRBV15 to TRBJ2-2; tentatively, D is TRBD1 (6 bases). V lost 11 bases and J 5 bases, leaving 21 bases between the germline ends. Per germline, CDR1 LNHNV and CDR2 YYDKDF (reference sequence). This CDR3 region has 15 residues. The CDR3 DNA reads TGTGCCGCCTTTAACCCGGGACAAGAAACCGGGGAGCTGTTTTTT. Protein sequence: CAAFNPGQETGELFF.

The chain recombines TRBV20-1 with TRBJ2-2, with 7 bases identical to TRBD1. The V gene end was trimmed by 5 bases and the J gene end by 4 bases; junction bases not matched to a gene: 10. The CDR3 totals 15 residues. Germline V gene sequence: CDR1 DFQATT, CDR2 SNEGSKA (reference sequence). The CDR3 sequence is CSARARDRSTGELFF. The DNA of the CDR3 is TGCAGTGCTCGGGCCCGGGACAGATCCACCGGGGAGCTGTTTTTT.

This clonotype appeared a few times. This chain uses TRBV5-1 with TRBJ2-1; TRBD2 aligns across 11 bases. Germline V gene lookup returns CDR1 SGHRS and CDR2 YFSETQ. This CDR3 is 15 amino acids long. V lost 3 bases to trimming and J lost 5 bases; unmatched junction nucleotides: 4. CDR3 bases: TGCGCCAGCAGCTCGGGACTAGCGGCCCACAATGAGCAGTTCTTC. It specifies CASSSGLAAHNEQFF. The entire variable domain, with the rest obtained from reference TRBV5-1 and TRBJ2-1, is as follows: KAGVTQTPRYLIKTRGQQVTLSCSPISGHRSVSWYQQTPGQGLQFLFEYFSETQRNKGNFPGRFSGRQFSNSRSEMNVSTLELGDSALYLCASSSGLAAHNEQFFGPGTRLTVL.

This rearrangement joins TRBV18 to TRBJ2-1, with 8 positions matching TRBD2. The CDR3 runs 16 residues. The junction had 10 bases not matched to a gene; V was cut back by 3 bases and J by 6 bases. In germline, CDR1 is KGHSH, CDR2 LQKENI. In DNA, the CDR3 is TGTGCCAGCTCACCTCCCCCGGGACTAGAGGGCAATGAGCAGTTCTTC. Translated: CASSPPPGLEGNEQFF.

The V and J genes are TRBV20-1 and TRBJ2-3; 9 bases are a match to TRBD2. The CDR3 consists of 17 residues. The germline V gene has CDR1 DFQATT and CDR2 SNEGSKA (reference sequence). V trimming: 6 bases; J trimming: 4 bases; junction bases outside the gene matches: 17. The CDR3 DNA reads TGCAGTGCCCACCTAGCGGGACCCAAGGTTGTCCCAGATACGCAGTATTTT. Translated, it gives CSAHLAGPKVVPDTQYF.

This sequence joins TRBV14 and TRBJ2-7, with D unclear. V was cut by 2 bases and J by 1 base, with 9 bases left in between. The CDR3 is 14 residues long. In germline, CDR1 is SGHDN, CDR2 FVKESK. CDR3 residues: CASSQKDTSYEQYF. DNA of the CDR3: TGTGCCAGCAGCCAAAAAGACACATCCTACGAGCAGTACTTC.

As concerns this clonotype: Relative to the germline gene, one junction end is altered; a read error may explain this. V is TRBV20-1 and J is TRBJ2-7, with D unresolved. This CDR3 is built from 14 residues. Germline CDR1 DFQATT, CDR2 SNEGSKA (reference sequence). This CDR3 is CSASNRTVSDEQYF. The CDR3 coding sequence is TGCAGTGCTAGTAATCGCACCGTCTCCGACGAGCAGTACTTC.